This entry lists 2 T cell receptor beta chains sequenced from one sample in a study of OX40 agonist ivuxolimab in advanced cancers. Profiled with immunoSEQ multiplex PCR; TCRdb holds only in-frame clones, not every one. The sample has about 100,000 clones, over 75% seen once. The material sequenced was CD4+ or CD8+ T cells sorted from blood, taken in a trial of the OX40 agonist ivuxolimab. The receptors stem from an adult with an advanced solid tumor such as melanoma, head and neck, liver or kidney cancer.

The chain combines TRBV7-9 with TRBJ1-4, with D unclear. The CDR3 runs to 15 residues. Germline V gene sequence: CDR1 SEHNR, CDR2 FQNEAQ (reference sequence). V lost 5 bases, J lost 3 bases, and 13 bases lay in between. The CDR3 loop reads CASSPLASSNEKLFF. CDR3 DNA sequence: TGTGCCAGCAGCCCGCTCGCGAGTTCTAATGAAAAACTGTTTTTT.

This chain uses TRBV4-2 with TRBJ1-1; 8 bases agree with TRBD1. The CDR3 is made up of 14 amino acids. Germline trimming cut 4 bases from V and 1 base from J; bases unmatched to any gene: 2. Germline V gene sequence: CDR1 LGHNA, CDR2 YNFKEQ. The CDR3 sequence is CASSPGQGNTEAFF. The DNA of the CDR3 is TGTGCCAGCAGCCCCGGACAGGGGAACACTGAAGCTTTCTTT.